These T cell receptor beta chains were read from a single sample in a study of T cell responses to AZD1222 COVID-19 vaccine. Profiled with immunoSEQ multiplex PCR; TCRdb holds only in-frame clones, not every one. This repertoire shows about 110,000 clones, approximately 87% found once; its top ten account for around 4.5%. The sequencing used peripheral blood, collected 28 days after the second AZD1222 dose. The receptor set was obtained from an adult who received the AZD1222 COVID-19 vaccine. The CDR3 runs from the conserved cysteine through the conserved F or W. Each record gives: V gene, J gene, D gene, clone size, CDR3 DNA, CDR3 protein. D genes are given only for firm matches. Some rows have no size entry. The others give once, few or many, or a class for an expanded clone.

v_call: TRBV15; j_call: TRBJ2-5; d_call: NA; clone_size: NA; cdr3_nt: TGTGCCACCAGCATTGTAGCGGCCGGGGAGACCCAGTACTTC; cdr3_aa: CATSIVAAGETQYF
v_call: TRBV15; j_call: TRBJ1-5; d_call: NA; clone_size: NA; cdr3_nt: TGTGCCACCAGCAGAGATATAGGTCTTGTGGCGAATCAGCCCCAGCATTTT; cdr3_aa: CATSRDIGLVANQPQHF
v_call: TRBV18; j_call: TRBJ2-2; d_call: NA; clone_size: NA; cdr3_nt: TGTGCCAGCTCACCCCAGGGTTTCGGCGGGGAGCTGTTTTTT; cdr3_aa: CASSPQGFGGELFF
v_call: TRBV7-4; j_call: TRBJ1-5; d_call: NA; clone_size: once; cdr3_nt: TGTGCCAGCAGCTTAGCGCTAATAGGGCACCAGCCCCAGCATTTT; cdr3_aa: CASSLALIGHQPQHF
v_call: TRBV25-1; j_call: TRBJ1-2; d_call: NA; clone_size: NA; cdr3_nt: TGTGCCAGCAGTGCGAGTTTAGGTTACACCTTC; cdr3_aa: CASSASLGYTF
v_call: TRBV10-3; j_call: TRBJ1-1; d_call: NA; clone_size: NA; cdr3_nt: TGTGCCATCAGTGTATATCCCACAGGGAAGGGGAACACTGAAGCTTTCTTT; cdr3_aa: CAISVYPTGKGNTEAFF
v_call: TRBV5-1; j_call: TRBJ2-3; d_call: TRBD1; clone_size: NA; cdr3_nt: TGCGCCAGCAAGAGAAGGACAGGGGAGACAGATACGCAGTATTTT; cdr3_aa: CASKRRTGETDTQYF
v_call: TRBV9; j_call: TRBJ2-7; d_call: NA; clone_size: NA; cdr3_nt: TGTGCCAGCAGCGGGGGGATTCAGGGCTACGAGCAGTACTTC; cdr3_aa: CASSGGIQGYEQYF
v_call: TRBV18; j_call: TRBJ1-3; d_call: NA; clone_size: NA; cdr3_nt: TGTGCCAGCTCACCCCCTAGGGGTATGGGCACCATATATTTT; cdr3_aa: CASSPPRGMGTIYF
v_call: TRBV28; j_call: TRBJ2-7; d_call: NA; clone_size: NA; cdr3_nt: TGTGCCAGCAGTTTAAGGTTCGGCAGGGAGTACGAGCAGTACTTC; cdr3_aa: CASSLRFGREYEQYF
v_call: TRBV19; j_call: TRBJ1-5; d_call: NA; clone_size: NA; cdr3_nt: TGTGCCAGTAGTCTTGGACCGGGTCTTAGCAATCAGCCCCAGCATTTT; cdr3_aa: CASSLGPGLSNQPQHF
v_call: TRBV19; j_call: TRBJ1-5; d_call: TRBD1; clone_size: NA; cdr3_nt: TGTGCCAGTTCTCCAGGGGGAGTGGCTAGCAATCAGCCCCAGCATTTT; cdr3_aa: CASSPGGVASNQPQHF
v_call: TRBV6-2/TRBV6-3; j_call: TRBJ2-7; d_call: TRBD1; clone_size: NA; cdr3_nt: TGTGCCAGCAGCACTGACAGGGACGAGCAGTACTTC; cdr3_aa: CASSTDRDEQYF
v_call: TRBV2; j_call: TRBJ2-2; d_call: NA; clone_size: NA; cdr3_nt: TGTGCCAGCAGTAGACAGGCGGGCGGGGAGCTGTTTTTT; cdr3_aa: CASSRQAGGELFF
v_call: TRBV7-8; j_call: TRBJ1-2; d_call: NA; clone_size: NA; cdr3_nt: TGTGCCAGCAGCGATACAGACTCCTATGGCTACACCTTC; cdr3_aa: CASSDTDSYGYTF
v_call: TRBV3-1/TRBV3-2; j_call: TRBJ2-2; d_call: TRBD1; clone_size: NA; cdr3_nt: TGTGCCAGCAGCCCGGACAGGGATAACACCGGGGAGCTGTTTTTT; cdr3_aa: CASSPDRDNTGELFF
v_call: TRBV7-6; j_call: TRBJ1-1; d_call: NA; clone_size: NA; cdr3_nt: TGTGCCAGCAGCTTAGTGACAGTCCTAAACACTGAAGCTTTCTTT; cdr3_aa: CASSLVTVLNTEAFF
v_call: TRBV2; j_call: TRBJ1-1; d_call: NA; clone_size: once; cdr3_nt: TGTGCCAGCAGTGTCGAGGGGGTTGTGGCTGAAGCTTTCTTT; cdr3_aa: CASSVEGVVAEAFF
v_call: TRBV4-3; j_call: TRBJ1-3; d_call: NA; clone_size: NA; cdr3_nt: TGCGCCAGCAGCCAAGGGTGGGGGGCTGGAAACACCATATATTTT; cdr3_aa: CASSQGWGAGNTIYF
v_call: TRBV6-5; j_call: TRBJ2-7; d_call: NA; clone_size: NA; cdr3_nt: TGTGCCAGCACTGGCCCAGAGGCCCGCTCCTACGAGCAGTACTTC; cdr3_aa: CASTGPEARSYEQYF
v_call: TRBV4-2; j_call: TRBJ2-3; d_call: TRBD1; clone_size: NA; cdr3_nt: TGTGCCAGCAGCCTCAGGACAGGGAGTGGGACAGATACGCAGTATTTT; cdr3_aa: CASSLRTGSGTDTQYF
v_call: TRBV6-1; j_call: TRBJ1-5; d_call: TRBD1; clone_size: NA; cdr3_nt: TGTGCCAGCAGTGAAGCGGGACAGGGAAATCAGCCCCAGCATTTT; cdr3_aa: CASSEAGQGNQPQHF
v_call: TRBV7-9; j_call: TRBJ1-1; d_call: NA; clone_size: once; cdr3_nt: TGTGCCAGCAGCTTAAGGGGTTTGGACACTGAAGCTTTCTTT; cdr3_aa: CASSLRGLDTEAFF
v_call: TRBV3-1/TRBV3-2; j_call: TRBJ2-7; d_call: NA; clone_size: NA; cdr3_nt: TGTGCCAGCAGCCACCTGGTGGGCAGGGGCCCCTACGAGCAGTACTTC; cdr3_aa: CASSHLVGRGPYEQYF
v_call: TRBV3-1/TRBV3-2; j_call: TRBJ1-4; d_call: TRBD1; clone_size: few; cdr3_nt: TGTGCCAGCAGCCAAGATATGACAGGGGGCTTAAGTAATGAAAAACTGTTTTTT; cdr3_aa: CASSQDMTGGLSNEKLFF
v_call: TRBV6-5; j_call: TRBJ2-7; d_call: TRBD2; clone_size: NA; cdr3_nt: TGTGCCAGCACAGGGACTAGCGGGACCCTCCTCTTC; cdr3_aa: CASTGTSGTLLF
v_call: TRBV19; j_call: TRBJ2-1; d_call: TRBD1; clone_size: NA; cdr3_nt: TGTGCCAGTAGTACTTATCTGGGACAGGGCTATGAGCAGTTCTTC; cdr3_aa: CASSTYLGQGYEQFF
v_call: TRBV2; j_call: TRBJ2-1; d_call: TRBD2; clone_size: NA; cdr3_nt: TGTGCCAGCAGTGTATTAGCGCTGACGGGAGGGGAGCAGTTCTTC; cdr3_aa: CASSVLALTGGEQFF
v_call: TRBV19; j_call: TRBJ1-3; d_call: TRBD1; clone_size: NA; cdr3_nt: TGTGCCAGCCAGGGGGCAGGCACCATATATTTT; cdr3_aa: CASQGAGTIYF
v_call: TRBV4-1; j_call: TRBJ2-7; d_call: TRBD2; clone_size: NA; cdr3_nt: TGCGCCAGCAGCCCTTCCGGGACTAGGTCCTACGAGCAGTACTTC; cdr3_aa: CASSPSGTRSYEQYF
v_call: TRBV6-1; j_call: TRBJ1-6; d_call: NA; clone_size: NA; cdr3_nt: TGTGCCAGCAGTGAAGAGGGAGGGGATAATTCACCCCTCCACTTT; cdr3_aa: CASSEEGGDNSPLHF
v_call: TRBV4-1; j_call: TRBJ2-3; d_call: NA; clone_size: NA; cdr3_nt: TGCGCCAGCAGCCAAAGTCCTGGATCTGCGGATACGCAGTATTTT; cdr3_aa: CASSQSPGSADTQYF
v_call: TRBV5-1; j_call: TRBJ1-1; d_call: NA; clone_size: NA; cdr3_nt: TGCGCCAGCGGGAACCCGATTTCTACTGAAGCTTTCTTT; cdr3_aa: CASGNPISTEAFF
v_call: TRBV12-3/TRBV12-4; j_call: TRBJ1-5; d_call: NA; clone_size: NA; cdr3_nt: TGTGCCAGCAGTTTAGGGGATCAGCCCCAGCATTTT; cdr3_aa: CASSLGDQPQHF
v_call: TRBV6-1; j_call: TRBJ1-6; d_call: NA; clone_size: NA; cdr3_nt: TGTGCCAGCAGTGAATTTATCGGGGAGGCCTCACCCCTCCACTTT; cdr3_aa: CASSEFIGEASPLHF
v_call: TRBV3-1/TRBV3-2; j_call: TRBJ1-1; d_call: NA; clone_size: NA; cdr3_nt: TGTGCCAGCAGCCCCTGGCCCACGAACACTGAAGCTTTCTTT; cdr3_aa: CASSPWPTNTEAFF
v_call: TRBV7-9; j_call: TRBJ1-2; d_call: NA; clone_size: once; cdr3_nt: TGTGCCAGCAGCCCCCCCGGGTTCTATGGCTACACCTTC; cdr3_aa: CASSPPGFYGYTF
v_call: TRBV10-3; j_call: TRBJ1-2; d_call: TRBD1; clone_size: NA; cdr3_nt: TGTGCCATCAGTGAGTCTATCCCGGGACAGGGGGCGATATACCATGGCTACACCTTC; cdr3_aa: CAISESIPGQGAIYHGYTF
v_call: TRBV20-1; j_call: TRBJ1-1; d_call: NA; clone_size: NA; cdr3_nt: TGCAGTGCTAGTAATAGAGGGGGGAGGGGGACATCAATCACTTTCTTT; cdr3_aa: CSASNRGGRGTSITFF
v_call: TRBV5-1; j_call: TRBJ2-5; d_call: NA; clone_size: NA; cdr3_nt: TGCGCCAGCAGCTTGAGGGACTCCTCTGAGACCCAGTACTTC; cdr3_aa: CASSLRDSSETQYF
v_call: TRBV27; j_call: TRBJ2-2; d_call: NA; clone_size: NA; cdr3_nt: TGTGCCAGCAGTTGGGCGGCCGGCGGGGAGCTGTTTTTT; cdr3_aa: CASSWAAGGELFF
v_call: TRBV15; j_call: TRBJ1-2; d_call: TRBD1; clone_size: NA; cdr3_nt: TGTGCCACCAGCAGAGGCCTGGGGACAGTGGTTCTCTATGGCTACACCTTC; cdr3_aa: CATSRGLGTVVLYGYTF
v_call: TRBV4-3; j_call: TRBJ1-2; d_call: NA; clone_size: NA; cdr3_nt: TGCGCCAGCAGCCAAGTGGTAGTACAGAAATATGGCTACACCTTC; cdr3_aa: CASSQVVVQKYGYTF
v_call: TRBV2; j_call: TRBJ2-1; d_call: TRBD2; clone_size: few; cdr3_nt: TGTGCCAGCAGTAGAAGCGGGGGGGCCTCCTACAATGAGCAGTTCTTC; cdr3_aa: CASSRSGGASYNEQFF
v_call: TRBV7-2; j_call: TRBJ2-4; d_call: NA; clone_size: NA; cdr3_nt: TGTGCCAGCAGCTTACTCCAAAACATTCAGTACTTC; cdr3_aa: CASSLLQNIQYF
v_call: TRBV27; j_call: TRBJ1-3; d_call: NA; clone_size: NA; cdr3_nt: TGTGCCAGCAGGTCAGCCTCTGGAAACACCATATATTTT; cdr3_aa: CASRSASGNTIYF
v_call: TRBV6-5; j_call: TRBJ2-7; d_call: NA; clone_size: NA; cdr3_nt: TGTGCCAGCACCCCGTCCGGTCTGGGCGAGCAGTACTTC; cdr3_aa: CASTPSGLGEQYF
v_call: TRBV11-2; j_call: TRBJ2-7; d_call: NA; clone_size: NA; cdr3_nt: TGTGCCAGCAGCTCTACCTCCGGGAGCTACGAGCAGTACTTC; cdr3_aa: CASSSTSGSYEQYF
v_call: TRBV3-1/TRBV3-2; j_call: TRBJ1-1; d_call: NA; clone_size: NA; cdr3_nt: TGTGCCAGCAGCCACCCGTTGGAAGGTCGGGACACTGAAGCTTTCTTT; cdr3_aa: CASSHPLEGRDTEAFF
v_call: TRBV7-9; j_call: TRBJ1-1; d_call: TRBD1; clone_size: NA; cdr3_nt: TGTGCCAGCAGCCCGGGACAGCTAAACACTGAAGCTTTCTTT; cdr3_aa: CASSPGQLNTEAFF
v_call: TRBV7-9; j_call: TRBJ2-7; d_call: TRBD1; clone_size: NA; cdr3_nt: TGTGCCAGCAGCCCCCGGGACAGGGACTACGAGCAGTACTTC; cdr3_aa: CASSPRDRDYEQYF
v_call: TRBV15; j_call: TRBJ1-2; d_call: TRBD1; clone_size: NA; cdr3_nt: TGTGCCACCAGCAGGACAGGGCGGGTAGACTATGGCTACACCTTC; cdr3_aa: CATSRTGRVDYGYTF
v_call: TRBV6-5; j_call: TRBJ2-3; d_call: TRBD1; clone_size: NA; cdr3_nt: TGTGCCAGCAGTTGGGACAGGATAGGGGATACGCAGTATTTT; cdr3_aa: CASSWDRIGDTQYF
v_call: TRBV19; j_call: TRBJ2-1; d_call: TRBD2; clone_size: NA; cdr3_nt: TGTGCCAGTAGTCTGGGACTAGCGCCCTACAATGAGCAGTTCTTC; cdr3_aa: CASSLGLAPYNEQFF
v_call: TRBV4-1; j_call: TRBJ1-5; d_call: TRBD1; clone_size: NA; cdr3_nt: TGCGCCAGCAGCACCCGGGAGATGGGACAGGGGAGCAATCAGCCCCAGCATTTT; cdr3_aa: CASSTREMGQGSNQPQHF